The TCR beta chain under discussion was sequenced for a study of blood T cells in healthy people across ages. Primed by a sample-barcoded 5' primer and a J-beta primer mix, a second PCR proceeded for about 7 to 11 cycles. Sequencing of every sample gave 2.5 million or more CDR3-containing paired-end reads. From the 5' RACE reads, TCRdb called clonotypes with MiXCR, one entry per CDR3 protein. The table has some 1,800,000 distinct CDR3 sequences, 39% seen once. This clonotype showed up many times. This clonotype was obtained from a human donor in good health. The sample comprised blood.

The CDR3 sequence is CASSDWGLGLGEQFF. Here the CDR3 DNA reads TGTGCCAGCAGCGATTGGGGGCTTGGGTTGGGTGAGCAGTTCTTC. The chain couples TRBV7-6 to TRBJ2-1, with a weak D call TRBD1 (6 bases). Looked up from germline, CDR1 is SGHVS and CDR2 is FNYEAQ. Trimming shortened V by 5 bases and J by 9 bases, and 20 bases separated the two germline ends. The length of the CDR3 is 15 residues.